This T cell receptor (beta chain) was sequenced for a study of cytomegalovirus exposure and HLA in healthy donors. With 3 bases clipped from V and 10 bases from J, the junction kept 5 bases outside the gene matches. The germline CDR1 and CDR2 sequences are ENHRY and SYGVKD. This CDR3 spans 14 amino acids. Primers included in the PCR were 60 Vbeta and 13 Jbeta primers. Data came from immunoSEQ multiplex PCR; TCRdb stores just in-frame clones and leaves some out. The table lists fewer than 150,000 clones, about 75% of them singletons. The rearrangement joins TRBV10-3 to TRBJ2-1, with 11 bases aligning to TRBD2. The clonotype was recovered from a man aged 55 to 70 in good health and CMV-seropositive. Sequencing was done on a sample of PBMCs. For the CDR3, the DNA is TGTGCCATCAGTGATAGCGGGGGGGCCGGGGAGCAGTTCTTC. This codes for CAISDSGGAGEQFF.